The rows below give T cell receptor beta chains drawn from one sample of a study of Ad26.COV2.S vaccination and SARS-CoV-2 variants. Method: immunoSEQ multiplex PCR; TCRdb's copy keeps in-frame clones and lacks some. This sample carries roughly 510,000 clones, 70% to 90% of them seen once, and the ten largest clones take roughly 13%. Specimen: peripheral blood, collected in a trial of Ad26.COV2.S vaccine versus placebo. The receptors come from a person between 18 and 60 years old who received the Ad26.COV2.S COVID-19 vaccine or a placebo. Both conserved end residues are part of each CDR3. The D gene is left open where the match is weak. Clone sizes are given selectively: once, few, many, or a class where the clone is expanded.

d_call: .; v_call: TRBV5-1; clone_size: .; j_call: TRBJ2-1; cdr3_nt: TGCGCCAGCAGCTGGACTAGGGGGGACAATGAGCAGTTCTTC; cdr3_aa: CASSWTRGDNEQFF
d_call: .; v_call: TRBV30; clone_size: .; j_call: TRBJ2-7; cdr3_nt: TGTGCCTGGACGGGAATTCAGTTCTACGAGCAGTACTTC; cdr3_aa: CAWTGIQFYEQYF
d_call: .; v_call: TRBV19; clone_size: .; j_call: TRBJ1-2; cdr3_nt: TGTGCCAGTAGTAAACCCGGGGGTGGTGGCTACACCTTC; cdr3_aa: CASSKPGGGGYTF
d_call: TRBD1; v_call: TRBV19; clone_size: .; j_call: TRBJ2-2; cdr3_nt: TGTGCCAGTAGTGCCCGGACAGGGGGCTTCGCGAACACCGGGGAGCTGTTTTTT; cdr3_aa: CASSARTGGFANTGELFF
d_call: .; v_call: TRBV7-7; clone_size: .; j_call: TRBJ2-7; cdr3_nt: TGTGCTAGCAGCCCCCTCCCAGGGGCCGGTACTCACTACGAGCAGTACTTC; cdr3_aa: CASSPLPGAGTHYEQYF
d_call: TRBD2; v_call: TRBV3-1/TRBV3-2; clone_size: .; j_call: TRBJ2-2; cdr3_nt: TGTGCCAGCAGCCCCCGACTAGCTGCTACCGGGGAGCTGTTTTTT; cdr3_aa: CASSPRLAATGELFF
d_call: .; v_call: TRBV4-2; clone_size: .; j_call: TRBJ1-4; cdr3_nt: TGTGCCAGCAGCCAAGAGCGTACCCCAACTAATGAAAAACTGTTTTTT; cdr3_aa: CASSQERTPTNEKLFF
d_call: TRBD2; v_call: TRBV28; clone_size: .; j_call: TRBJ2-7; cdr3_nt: TGTGCCAGCAGTCCGCCCCCGGCGGGGGTATCGGGGCAGTACTTC; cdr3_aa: CASSPPPAGVSGQYF
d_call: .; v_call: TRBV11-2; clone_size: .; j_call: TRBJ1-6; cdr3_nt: TGTGCCAGCAGCTTGGGGGGTCAGGGTTTTAATTCACCCCTCCACTTT; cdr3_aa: CASSLGGQGFNSPLHF
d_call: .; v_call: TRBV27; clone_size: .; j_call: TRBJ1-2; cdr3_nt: TGTGCCAGCAGTTTAAGCCCACCAGGGACTGGCTACACCTTC; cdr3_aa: CASSLSPPGTGYTF
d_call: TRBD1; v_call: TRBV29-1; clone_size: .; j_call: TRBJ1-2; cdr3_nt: TGCAGCGTTGTCGGGACAGTTTATGGCTACACCTTC; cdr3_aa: CSVVGTVYGYTF
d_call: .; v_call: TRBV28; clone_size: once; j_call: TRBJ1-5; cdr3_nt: TGTGCCAGCAGTGATGAGCTGGTTTATAGCAATCAGCCCCAGCATTTT; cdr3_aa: CASSDELVYSNQPQHF
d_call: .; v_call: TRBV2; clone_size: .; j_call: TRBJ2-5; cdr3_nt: TGTGCCAGCAGTAAGACCGCCCGGCGCCAAGAGACCCAGTACTTC; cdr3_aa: CASSKTARRQETQYF
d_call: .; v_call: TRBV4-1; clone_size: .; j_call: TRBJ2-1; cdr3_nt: TGCGCCAGCAGCCAGACCCTAGCGAACTCCTACAATGAGCAGTTCTTC; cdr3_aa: CASSQTLANSYNEQFF
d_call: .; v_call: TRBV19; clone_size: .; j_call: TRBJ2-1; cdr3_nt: TGTGCCAGTAGGTCCCTGACCCCCAGCTCCTACAATGAGCAGTTCTTC; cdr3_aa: CASRSLTPSSYNEQFF
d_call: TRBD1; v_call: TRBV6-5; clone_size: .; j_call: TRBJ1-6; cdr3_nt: TGTGCCACCCAGGGGGTTTACAATTCACCCCTCCACTTT; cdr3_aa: CATQGVYNSPLHF
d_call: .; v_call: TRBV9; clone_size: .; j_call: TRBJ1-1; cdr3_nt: TGTGCCAGCAGCGGCTCCCCCGGGCCGCCCGGCGGAGCTTTCTTT; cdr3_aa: CASSGSPGPPGGAFF
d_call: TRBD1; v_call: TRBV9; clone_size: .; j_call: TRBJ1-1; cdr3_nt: TGTGCCAGCAGCGCCCAGATGGGACAGGCTGAAGCTTTCTTT; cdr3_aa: CASSAQMGQAEAFF
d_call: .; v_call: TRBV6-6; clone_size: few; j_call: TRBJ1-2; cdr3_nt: TGTGCCAGCAGTCTCTACGGGAGCAGCGACTATGGCTACACCTTC; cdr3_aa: CASSLYGSSDYGYTF
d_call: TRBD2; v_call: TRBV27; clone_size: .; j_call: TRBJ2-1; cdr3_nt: TGTGCCAGCAGTTATAGCGGGGGACCAGATGAGCAGTTCTTC; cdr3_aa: CASSYSGGPDEQFF
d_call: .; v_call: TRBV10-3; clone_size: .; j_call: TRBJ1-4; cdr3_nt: TGTGCCATCAGTGAGAGTTCGGGCGGAACAGCTAATGAAAAACTGTTTTTT; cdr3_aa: CAISESSGGTANEKLFF
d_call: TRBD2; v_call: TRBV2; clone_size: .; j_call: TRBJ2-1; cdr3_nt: TGTGCCAGCAGCTGGACTAGCGGGAGAAATGAGCAGTTCTTC; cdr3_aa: CASSWTSGRNEQFF
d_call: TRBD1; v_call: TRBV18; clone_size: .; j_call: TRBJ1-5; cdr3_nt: TGTGCCAGCTCACCTACAGGGGGGAGGAGCAATCAGCCCCAGCATTTT; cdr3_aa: CASSPTGGRSNQPQHF
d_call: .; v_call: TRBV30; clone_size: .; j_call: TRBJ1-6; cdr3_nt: TGTGCCTGGAGTATCTGGGCCCCTGCAAATTCACCCCTCCACTTT; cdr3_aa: CAWSIWAPANSPLHF
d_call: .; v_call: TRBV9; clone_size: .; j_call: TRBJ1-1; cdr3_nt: TGTGCCAGCAGCTTCCGGGCAGAGGACACTGAAGCTTTCTTT; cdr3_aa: CASSFRAEDTEAFF
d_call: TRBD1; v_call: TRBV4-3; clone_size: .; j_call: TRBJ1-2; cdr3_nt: TGCGCCAGCAGCCAAGATTGGGACAGGGGGGATCTCTATGGCTACACCTTC; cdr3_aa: CASSQDWDRGDLYGYTF
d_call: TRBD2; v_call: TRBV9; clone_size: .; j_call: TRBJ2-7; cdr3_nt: TGTGCCAGCAGCCCCGAGGGGAGGGACGTCGAGCAGTACTTC; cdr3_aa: CASSPEGRDVEQYF
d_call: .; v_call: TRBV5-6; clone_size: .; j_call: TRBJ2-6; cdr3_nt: TGTGCCAGCAGTTTAAATGAGTTCACTGGGGCCAACGTCCTGACTTTC; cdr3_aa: CASSLNEFTGANVLTF
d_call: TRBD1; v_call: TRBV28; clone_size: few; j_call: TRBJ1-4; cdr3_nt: TGTGCCAGCAGTTTGACAGGGGATAGAGAAAAACTGTTTTTT; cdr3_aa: CASSLTGDREKLFF
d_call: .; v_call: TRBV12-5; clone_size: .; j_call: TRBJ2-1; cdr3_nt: TGTGCTAGTGCCCCCGGTTCCCGAGGTTCCTACAATGAGCAGTTCTTC; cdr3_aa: CASAPGSRGSYNEQFF
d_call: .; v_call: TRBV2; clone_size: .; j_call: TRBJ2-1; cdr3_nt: TGTGCCAGCAGTGGGGCGTTCGAGGGCTATGAGCAGTTCTTC; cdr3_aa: CASSGAFEGYEQFF
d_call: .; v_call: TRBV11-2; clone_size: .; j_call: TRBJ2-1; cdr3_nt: TGTGCCAGCAGCTTAGTCAGAAAGGGCTACAATGAGCAGTTCTTC; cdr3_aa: CASSLVRKGYNEQFF
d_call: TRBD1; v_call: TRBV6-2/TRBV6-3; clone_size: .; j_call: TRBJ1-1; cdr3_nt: TGTGCCAGCAGTCGCGCCGGGACAGGGGGTCTAGCTTTCTTT; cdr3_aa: CASSRAGTGGLAFF
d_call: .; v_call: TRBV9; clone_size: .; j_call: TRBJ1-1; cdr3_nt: TGTGCCAGCATTGATAGCTTTGGTTTTTTCACTGAAGCTTTCTTT; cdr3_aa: CASIDSFGFFTEAFF
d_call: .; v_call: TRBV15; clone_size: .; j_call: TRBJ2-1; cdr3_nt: TGTGCCACCAGCAGAGGACGTAGCTCCTACAATGAGCAGTTCTTC; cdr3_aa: CATSRGRSSYNEQFF
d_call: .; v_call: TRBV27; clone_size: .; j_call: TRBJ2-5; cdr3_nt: TGTGCCAGCAGTTTATTGGGACCCCTATACTTC; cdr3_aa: CASSLLGPLYF
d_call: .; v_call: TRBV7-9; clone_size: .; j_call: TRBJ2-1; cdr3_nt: TGTGCCAGCAGCTTAGTGTCAGGGGTTATTGGGGATGAGCAGTTCTTC; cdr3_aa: CASSLVSGVIGDEQFF